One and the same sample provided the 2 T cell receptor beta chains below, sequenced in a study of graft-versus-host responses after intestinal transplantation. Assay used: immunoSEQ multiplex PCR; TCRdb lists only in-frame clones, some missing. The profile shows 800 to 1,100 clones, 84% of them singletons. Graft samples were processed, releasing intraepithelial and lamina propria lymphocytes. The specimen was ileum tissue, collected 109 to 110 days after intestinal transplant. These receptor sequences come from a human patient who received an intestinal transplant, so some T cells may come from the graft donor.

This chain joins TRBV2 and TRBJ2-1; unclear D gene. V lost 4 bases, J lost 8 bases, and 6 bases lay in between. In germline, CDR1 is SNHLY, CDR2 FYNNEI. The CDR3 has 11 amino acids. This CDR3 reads CASSVSDEQFF. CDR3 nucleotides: TGTGCCAGCAGTGTGTCCGATGAGCAGTTCTTC.

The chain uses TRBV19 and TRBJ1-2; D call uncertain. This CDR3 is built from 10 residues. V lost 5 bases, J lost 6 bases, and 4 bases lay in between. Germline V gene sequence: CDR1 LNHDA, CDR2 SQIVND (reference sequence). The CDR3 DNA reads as TGTGCCAGTAGTGTGGATGGCTACACCTTC. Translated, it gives CASSVDGYTF. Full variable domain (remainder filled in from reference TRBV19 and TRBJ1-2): DGGITQSPKYLFRKEGQNVTLSCEQNLNHDAMYWYRQDPGQGLRLIYYSQIVNDFQKGDIAEGYSVSREKKESFPLTVTSAQKNPTAFYLCASSVDGYTFGSGTRLTVV.